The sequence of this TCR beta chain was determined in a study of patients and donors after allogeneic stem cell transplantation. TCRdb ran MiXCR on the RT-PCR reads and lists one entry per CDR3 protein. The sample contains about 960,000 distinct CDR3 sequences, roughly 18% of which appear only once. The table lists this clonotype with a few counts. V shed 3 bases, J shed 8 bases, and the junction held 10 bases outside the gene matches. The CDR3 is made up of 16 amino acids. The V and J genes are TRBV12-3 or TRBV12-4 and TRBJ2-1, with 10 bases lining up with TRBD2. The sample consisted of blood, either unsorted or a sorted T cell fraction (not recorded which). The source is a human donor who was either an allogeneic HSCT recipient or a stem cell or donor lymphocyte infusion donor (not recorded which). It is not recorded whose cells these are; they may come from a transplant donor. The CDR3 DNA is TGTGCCAGCAGTTTGATTCGGCTAGCGGGAGCCGATGAGCAGTTCTTC. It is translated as CASSLIRLAGADEQFF.